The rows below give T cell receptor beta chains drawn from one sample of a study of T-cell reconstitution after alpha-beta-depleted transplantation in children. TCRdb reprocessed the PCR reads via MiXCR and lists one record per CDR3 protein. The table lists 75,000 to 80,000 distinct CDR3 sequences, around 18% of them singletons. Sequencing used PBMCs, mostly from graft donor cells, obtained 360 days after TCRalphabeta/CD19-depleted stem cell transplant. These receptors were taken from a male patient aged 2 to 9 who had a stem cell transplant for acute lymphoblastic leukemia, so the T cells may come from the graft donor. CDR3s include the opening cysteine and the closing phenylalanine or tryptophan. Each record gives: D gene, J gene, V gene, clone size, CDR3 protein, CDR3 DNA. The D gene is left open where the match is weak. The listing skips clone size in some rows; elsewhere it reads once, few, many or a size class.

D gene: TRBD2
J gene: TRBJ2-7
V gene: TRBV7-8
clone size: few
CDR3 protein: CASRKREGLYEQYF
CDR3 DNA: TGTGCCAGCAGAAAGCGGGAGGGCCTCTACGAGCAGTACTTC

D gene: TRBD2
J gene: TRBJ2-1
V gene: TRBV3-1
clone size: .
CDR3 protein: CASRKKTQREGEQFF
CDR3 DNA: TGTGCCAGCAGAAAAAAAACACAGCGGGAGGGGGAGCAGTTCTTC

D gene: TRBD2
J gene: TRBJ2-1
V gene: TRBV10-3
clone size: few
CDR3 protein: CAISGTSGIHEQFF
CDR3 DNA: TGTGCCATCAGTGGGACTAGCGGGATCCATGAGCAGTTCTTC

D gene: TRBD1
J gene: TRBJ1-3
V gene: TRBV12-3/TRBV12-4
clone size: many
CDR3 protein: CASSFRTGGNTIYF
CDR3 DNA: TGTGCCAGCAGCTTCCGGACAGGGGGAAACACCATATATTTT

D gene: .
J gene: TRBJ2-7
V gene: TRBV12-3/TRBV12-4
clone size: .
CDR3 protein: CASSFSWSRYEQYF
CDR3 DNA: TGTGCCAGCAGTTTCTCCTGGTCGCGGTACGAGCAGTACTTC

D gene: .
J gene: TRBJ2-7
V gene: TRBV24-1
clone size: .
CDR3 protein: CATSPGSSDEQYF
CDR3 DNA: TGTGCCACCAGTCCCGGGAGCTCCGACGAGCAGTACTTC

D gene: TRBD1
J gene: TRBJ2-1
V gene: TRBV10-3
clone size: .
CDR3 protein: CAIGTGVYNEQFF
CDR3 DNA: TGTGCCATTGGGACAGGGGTATACAATGAGCAGTTCTTC

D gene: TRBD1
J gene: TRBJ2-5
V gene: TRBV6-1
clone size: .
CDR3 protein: CASSRDREETQYF
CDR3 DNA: TGTGCCAGCAGTCGGGACAGAGAAGAGACCCAGTACTTC

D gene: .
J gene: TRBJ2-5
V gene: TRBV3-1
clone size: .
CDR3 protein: CASSRYGTQETQYF
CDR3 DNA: TGTGCCAGCAGTCGTTACGGGACCCAAGAGACCCAGTACTTC

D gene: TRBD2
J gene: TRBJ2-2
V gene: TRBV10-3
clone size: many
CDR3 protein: CAISRLAGETGELFF
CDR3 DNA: TGTGCCATCTCGAGGCTAGCGGGAGAAACCGGGGAGCTGTTTTTT

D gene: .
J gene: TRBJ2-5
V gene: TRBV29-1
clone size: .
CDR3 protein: CSVGWGGGQETQYF
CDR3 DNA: TGCAGCGTTGGCTGGGGTGGGGGCCAAGAGACCCAGTACTTC

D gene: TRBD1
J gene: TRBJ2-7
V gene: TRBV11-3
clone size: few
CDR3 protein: CASSWGQEEYEQYF
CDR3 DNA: TGTGCCAGCAGCTGGGGACAGGAGGAGTACGAGCAGTACTTC

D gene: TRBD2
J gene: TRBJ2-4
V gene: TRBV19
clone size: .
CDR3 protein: CASSLDGRAKNIQYF
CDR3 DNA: TGTGCCAGTAGCCTAGACGGGAGGGCCAAAAACATTCAGTACTTC

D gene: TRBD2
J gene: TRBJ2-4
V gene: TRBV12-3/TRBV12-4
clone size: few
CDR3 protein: CASSLRRRGTSADLAKNIQYF
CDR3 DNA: TGTGCCAGCAGTTTAAGGCGCCGGGGGACTAGCGCTGATTTAGCCAAAAACATTCAGTACTTC

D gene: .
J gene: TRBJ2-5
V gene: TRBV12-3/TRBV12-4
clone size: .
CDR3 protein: CASSLRHTRETQYF
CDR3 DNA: TGTGCCAGCAGCCTAAGACATACCCGAGAGACCCAGTACTTC

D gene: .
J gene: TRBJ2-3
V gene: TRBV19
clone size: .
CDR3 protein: CASSIHGKGPTDTQYF
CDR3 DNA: TGTGCCAGTAGTATTCACGGGAAGGGACCCACAGATACGCAGTATTTT

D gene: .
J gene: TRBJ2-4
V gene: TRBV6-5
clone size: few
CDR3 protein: CASSYAGDGTKNIQYF
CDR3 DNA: TGTGCCAGCAGTTATGCAGGTGATGGAACCAAAAACATTCAGTACTTC

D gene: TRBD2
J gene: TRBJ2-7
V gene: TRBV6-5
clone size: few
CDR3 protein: CASSYSTSGTWQYF
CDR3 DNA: TGTGCCAGCAGTTACTCGACTAGCGGGACTTGGCAGTACTTC

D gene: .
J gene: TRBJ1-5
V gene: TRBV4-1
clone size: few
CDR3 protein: CASSQDNRDQPQHF
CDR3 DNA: TGCGCCAGCAGCCAAGATAACAGGGACCAGCCCCAGCATTTT

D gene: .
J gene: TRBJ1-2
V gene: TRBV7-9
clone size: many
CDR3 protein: CASSLRGTYGYTF
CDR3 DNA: TGTGCCAGCAGCTTACGGGGGACCTATGGCTACACCTTC

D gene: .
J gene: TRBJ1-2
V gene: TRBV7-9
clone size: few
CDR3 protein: CASSFTVPNYGYTF
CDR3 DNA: TGTGCCAGCAGCTTCACAGTACCCAACTATGGCTACACCTTC

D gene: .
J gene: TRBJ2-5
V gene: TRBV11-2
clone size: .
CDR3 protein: CASSRNRVKTQYF
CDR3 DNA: TGTGCCAGCAGCCGGAACAGGGTAAAGACCCAGTACTTC

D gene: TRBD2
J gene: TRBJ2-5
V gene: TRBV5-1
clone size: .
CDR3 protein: CASSRTGTSGETQYF
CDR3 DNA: TGCGCCAGCAGCAGAACCGGGACTAGCGGTGAGACCCAGTACTTC

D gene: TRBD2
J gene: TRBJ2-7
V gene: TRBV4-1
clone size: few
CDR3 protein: CASSQEPGGAFYEQYF
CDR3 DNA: TGCGCCAGCAGCCAAGAACCCGGGGGGGCCTTCTACGAGCAGTACTTC

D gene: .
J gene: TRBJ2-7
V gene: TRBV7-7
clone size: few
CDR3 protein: CATRGWDKADEQYF
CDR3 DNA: TGTGCTACCCGCGGGTGGGACAAAGCCGACGAGCAGTACTTC

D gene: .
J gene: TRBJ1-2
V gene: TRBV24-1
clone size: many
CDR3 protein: CATSAHSGYTF
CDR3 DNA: TGTGCCACCAGTGCACACTCGGGCTACACCTTC

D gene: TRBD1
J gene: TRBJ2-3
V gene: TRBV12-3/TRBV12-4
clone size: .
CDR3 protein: CASSLDRGRDLNTDTQYF
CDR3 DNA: TGTGCCAGCAGTTTAGACAGGGGGCGCGACCTAAACACAGATACGCAGTATTTT

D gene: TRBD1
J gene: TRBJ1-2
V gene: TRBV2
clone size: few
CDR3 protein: CASSAGQGNYGYTF
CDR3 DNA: TGTGCCAGCAGTGCCGGACAGGGTAACTATGGCTACACCTTC

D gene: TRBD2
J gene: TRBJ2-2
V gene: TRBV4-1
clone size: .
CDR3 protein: CASSQDLRRTSGYTGELFF
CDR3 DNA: TGCGCCAGCAGCCAAGATCTTCGCAGGACTAGCGGGTACACCGGGGAGCTGTTTTTT

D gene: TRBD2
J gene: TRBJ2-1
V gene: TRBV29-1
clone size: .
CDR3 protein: CSGGSGVGSYNEQFF
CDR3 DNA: TGCAGCGGCGGGAGCGGAGTGGGTTCCTACAATGAGCAGTTCTTC

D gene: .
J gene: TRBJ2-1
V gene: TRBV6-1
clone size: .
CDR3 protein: CASKPRRSSYNEQFF
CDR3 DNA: TGTGCCAGCAAACCTAGAAGAAGCTCCTACAATGAGCAGTTCTTC

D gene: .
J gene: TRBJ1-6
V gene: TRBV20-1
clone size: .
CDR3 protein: CSARSESSYNSPLHF
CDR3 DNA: TGCAGTGCTAGGTCAGAGAGCTCCTATAATTCACCCCTCCACTTT

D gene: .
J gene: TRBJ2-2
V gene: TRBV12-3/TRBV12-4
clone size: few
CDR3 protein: CASSWRGVLGTGELFF
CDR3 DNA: TGTGCCAGCAGTTGGAGGGGAGTACTAGGCACCGGGGAGCTGTTTTTT

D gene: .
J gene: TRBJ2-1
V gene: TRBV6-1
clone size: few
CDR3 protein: CASSTTRGTGHEQFF
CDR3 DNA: TGTGCCAGCAGTACCACACGGGGGACGGGCCATGAGCAGTTCTTC

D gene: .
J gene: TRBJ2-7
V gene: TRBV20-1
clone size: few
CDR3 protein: CSASPGHEQYF
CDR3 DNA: TGCAGTGCTAGCCCCGGACACGAGCAGTACTTC

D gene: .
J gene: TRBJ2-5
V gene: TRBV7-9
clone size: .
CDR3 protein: CASSPLRQGETQYF
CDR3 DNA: TGTGCCAGCAGCCCGTTACGCCAGGGGGAGACCCAGTACTTC

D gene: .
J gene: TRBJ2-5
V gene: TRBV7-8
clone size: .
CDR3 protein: CASSPLALGQETQYF
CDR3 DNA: TGTGCCAGCAGCCCCCTAGCCCTCGGGCAAGAGACCCAGTACTTC

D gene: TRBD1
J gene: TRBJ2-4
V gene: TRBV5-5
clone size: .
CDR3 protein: CASSFRDRGPNIQYF
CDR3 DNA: TGTGCCAGCAGCTTCCGGGACAGGGGGCCAAACATTCAGTACTTC

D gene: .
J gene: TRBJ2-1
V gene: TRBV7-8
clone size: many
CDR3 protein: CASSLDPNNEQFF
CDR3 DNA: TGTGCCAGCAGCTTAGACCCAAACAATGAGCAGTTCTTC

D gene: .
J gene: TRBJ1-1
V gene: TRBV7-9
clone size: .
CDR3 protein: CASSSWTYTEAFF
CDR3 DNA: TGTGCCAGCAGCAGTTGGACTTACACTGAAGCTTTCTTT

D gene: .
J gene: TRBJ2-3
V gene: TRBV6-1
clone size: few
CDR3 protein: CASQIVAGTDTQYF
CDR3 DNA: TGTGCCAGCCAGATCGTGGCAGGCACAGATACGCAGTATTTT

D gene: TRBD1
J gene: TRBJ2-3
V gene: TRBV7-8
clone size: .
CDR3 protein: CASSRSTGTDTQYF
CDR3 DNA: TGTGCCAGCAGCCGATCGACAGGGACAGATACGCAGTATTTT

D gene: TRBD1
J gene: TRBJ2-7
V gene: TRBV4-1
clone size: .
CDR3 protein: CASSRQGAFSYEQYF
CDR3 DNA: TGCGCCAGCAGTCGACAGGGGGCCTTCTCCTACGAGCAGTACTTC